This entry concerns a single TCR beta chain. Its target is unknown. This sample is part of a study of blood T cells in healthy people across ages. Whole-study findings and limits: Both higher diversity and more naive CD4+ cells marked long-lived donors when set against aged donors.

The CDR3 extends over 14 amino acids. Germline V gene data show CDR1 as SGHTA and CDR2 as FQGTGA. Trimming at V came to 6 bases and at J to 4 bases, leaving 7 bases not matched to a gene. A second roughly 6 to 12 cycle PCR used barcoded and J-beta primers. A minimum of 2.5 million CDR3-containing paired-end reads was obtained for each sample. TCRdb re-derived calls from the 5' RACE reads in MiXCR, one entry per CDR3 protein. This table has under 2,000,000 distinct CDR3 sequences, less than 50% appearing once. The receptor's source is a woman in her forties in good health. This sequence joins TRBV7-3 and TRBJ2-5, with TRBD2 identical over 8 bases. Input material: blood. In nucleotides, the CDR3 is TGTGCCAGCAGTTTTTCGGGGGGGCCAGAGACCCAGTACTTC. Protein product: CASSFSGGPETQYF.